This TCR beta chain was found in a study of blood T cells in healthy people across ages. Study conclusions and caveats: Strong correlation existed between TCR beta diversity and naive T cell percentage.

Remarks on this clonotype: Its cognate antigen is unknown.

A J-beta primer mix and a sample-barcoded 5' primer were used in a second PCR of roughly 7 to 12 cycles. Every single cDNA molecule received a tag from a template-switch adaptor with 12 random nucleotides. TCRdb passed the 5' RACE reads through MiXCR, listing each CDR3 protein once. The sample comprises about 800,000 distinct CDR3 sequences, 20% to 25% of which are singletons, and roughly 3.5% rests with the top ten. This CDR3 has 20 amino acids. Germline V gene lookup returns CDR1 MDHEN and CDR2 SYDVKM. V shed 3 bases and J 6 bases; nucleotides not matched to a gene: 22. These same records also appear under a second study, on T cells of mothers and their children. That report notes: The sample comes from eight to ten healthy Caucasian donors: mothers and children. Similar effects of thymic selection on TCR recombination output were recorded in related and unrelated pairs.

The genes are TRBV28 and TRBJ2-1; 8 bases map to TRBD2. This clonotype was sampled from a boy between 10 and 17 years old in good health. Sequences were obtained from blood. CDR3 coding DNA: TGTGCCAGCAGTTTGATTCCGGGACTAGTTTATAGTTATTGGATCAATGAGCAGTTCTTC. As protein: CASSLIPGLVYSYWINEQFF.